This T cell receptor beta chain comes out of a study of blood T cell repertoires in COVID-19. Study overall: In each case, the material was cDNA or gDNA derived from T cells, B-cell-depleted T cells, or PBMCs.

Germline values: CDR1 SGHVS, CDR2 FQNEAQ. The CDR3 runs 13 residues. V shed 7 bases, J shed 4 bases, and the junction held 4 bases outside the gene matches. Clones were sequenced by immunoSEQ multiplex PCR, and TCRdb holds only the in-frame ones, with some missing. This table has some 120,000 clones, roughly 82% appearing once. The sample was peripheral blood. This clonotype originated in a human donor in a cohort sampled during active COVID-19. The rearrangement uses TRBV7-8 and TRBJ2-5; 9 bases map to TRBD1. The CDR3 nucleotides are TGTGCCAGCACACGACAGGGGGTAGAGACCCAGTACTTC. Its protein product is CASTRQGVETQYF.